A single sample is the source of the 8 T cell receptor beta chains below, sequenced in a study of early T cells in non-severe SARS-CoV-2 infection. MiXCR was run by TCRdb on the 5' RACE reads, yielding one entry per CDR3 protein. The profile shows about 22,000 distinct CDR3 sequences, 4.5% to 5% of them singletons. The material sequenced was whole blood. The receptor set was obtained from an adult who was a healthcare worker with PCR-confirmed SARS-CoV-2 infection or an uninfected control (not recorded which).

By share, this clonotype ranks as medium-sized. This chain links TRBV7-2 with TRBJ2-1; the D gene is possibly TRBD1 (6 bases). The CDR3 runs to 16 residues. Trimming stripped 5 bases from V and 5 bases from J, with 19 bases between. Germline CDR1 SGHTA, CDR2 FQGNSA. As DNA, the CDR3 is TGTGCCAGCAGCCCGGACCCTGGGACATTAGACAATGAGCAGTTCTTC. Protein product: CASSPDPGTLDNEQFF.

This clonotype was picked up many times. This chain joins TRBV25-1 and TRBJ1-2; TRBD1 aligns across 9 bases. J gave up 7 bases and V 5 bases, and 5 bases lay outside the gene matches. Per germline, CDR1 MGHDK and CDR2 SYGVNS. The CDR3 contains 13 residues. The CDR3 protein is CASSRQGGSGYTF. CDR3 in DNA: TGTGCCAGCAGTAGACAGGGGGGCTCTGGCTACACCTTC.

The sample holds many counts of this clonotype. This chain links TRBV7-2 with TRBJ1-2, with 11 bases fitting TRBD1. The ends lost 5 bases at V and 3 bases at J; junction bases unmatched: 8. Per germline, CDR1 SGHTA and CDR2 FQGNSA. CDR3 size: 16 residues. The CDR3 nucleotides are TGTGCCAGCAGCAAGGACAGGGGGCTCGGTGACTATGGCTACACCTTC. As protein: CASSKDRGLGDYGYTF.

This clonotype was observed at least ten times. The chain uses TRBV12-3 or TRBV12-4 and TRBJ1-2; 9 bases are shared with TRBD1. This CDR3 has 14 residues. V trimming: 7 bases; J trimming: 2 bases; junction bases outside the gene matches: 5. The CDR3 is CASTLGQGNYGYTF. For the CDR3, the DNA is TGTGCCAGCACCTTAGGACAGGGGAACTATGGCTACACCTTC.

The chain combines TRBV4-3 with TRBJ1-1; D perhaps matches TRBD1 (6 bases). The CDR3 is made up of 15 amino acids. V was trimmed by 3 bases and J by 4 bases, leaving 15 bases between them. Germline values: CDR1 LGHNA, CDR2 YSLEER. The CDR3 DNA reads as TGCGCCAGCAGCCACAGGGGTTGGAGTAGCACTGAAGCTTTCTTT. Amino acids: CASSHRGWSSTEAFF.

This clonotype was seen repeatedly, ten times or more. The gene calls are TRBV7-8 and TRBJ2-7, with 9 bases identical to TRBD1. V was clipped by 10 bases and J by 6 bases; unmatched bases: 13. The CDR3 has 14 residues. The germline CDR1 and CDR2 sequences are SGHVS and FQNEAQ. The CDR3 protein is CATTGTGIYSEQYF. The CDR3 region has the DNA TGTGCCACGACTGGGACAGGGATTTATTCCGAGCAGTACTTC.

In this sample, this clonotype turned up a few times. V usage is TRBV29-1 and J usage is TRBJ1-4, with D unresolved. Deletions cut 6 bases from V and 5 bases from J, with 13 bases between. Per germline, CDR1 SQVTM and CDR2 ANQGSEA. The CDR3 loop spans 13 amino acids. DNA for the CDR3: TGCAGCGTACCCGGGAGTAAAAATGAAAAACTGTTTTTT. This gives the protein CSVPGSKNEKLFF.

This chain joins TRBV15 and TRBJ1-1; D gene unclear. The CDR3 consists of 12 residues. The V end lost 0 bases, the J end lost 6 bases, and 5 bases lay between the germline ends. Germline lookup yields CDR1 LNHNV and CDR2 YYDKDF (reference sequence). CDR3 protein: CATSRDRAEAFF. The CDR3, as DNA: TGTGCCACCAGCAGAGATCGGGCTGAAGCTTTCTTT.